This T cell receptor beta chain came from a study of control samples from healthy donors and cancer patients. The sample holds one count of this clone. The ends were cut back, 1 base at V and 4 bases at J, with 5 bases in the middle. CDR1 and CDR2 (germline): LGHDT, YNNKEL (reference sequence). The CDR3 is 12 amino acids. Using immunoSEQ multiplex PCR, the repertoire was profiled, and TCRdb retains in-frame clones only, with some absent. The sample lists 70,000 or so clones; approximately 80% were seen once. This sequence was found in a woman in her fifties or sixties with lung cancer. The sample taken for sequencing was PBMCs. V gene TRBV3-1 (or the pseudogene TRBV3-2) combines with J gene TRBJ2-7; D gene ambiguous. As DNA, the CDR3 is TGTGCCAGCAGCCAAGTAGGGTACGAGCAGTACTTC. Its translation: CASSQVGYEQYF.